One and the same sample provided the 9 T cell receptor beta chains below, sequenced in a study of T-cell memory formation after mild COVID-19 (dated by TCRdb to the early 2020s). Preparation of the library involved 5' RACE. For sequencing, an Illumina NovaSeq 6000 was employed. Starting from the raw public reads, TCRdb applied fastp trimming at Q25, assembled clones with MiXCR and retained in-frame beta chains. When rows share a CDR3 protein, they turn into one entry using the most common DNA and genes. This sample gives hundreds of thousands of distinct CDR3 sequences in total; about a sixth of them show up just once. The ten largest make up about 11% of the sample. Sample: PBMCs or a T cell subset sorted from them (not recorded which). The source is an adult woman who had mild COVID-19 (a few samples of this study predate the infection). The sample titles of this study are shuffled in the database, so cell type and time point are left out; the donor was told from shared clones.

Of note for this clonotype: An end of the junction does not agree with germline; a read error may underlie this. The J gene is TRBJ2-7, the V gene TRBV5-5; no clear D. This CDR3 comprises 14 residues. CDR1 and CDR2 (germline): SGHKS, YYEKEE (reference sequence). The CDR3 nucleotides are TGTGCCAGCAGTTTGGAACCTGATCACTACGAGCAGTACTTC. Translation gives CASSLEPDHYEQYF.

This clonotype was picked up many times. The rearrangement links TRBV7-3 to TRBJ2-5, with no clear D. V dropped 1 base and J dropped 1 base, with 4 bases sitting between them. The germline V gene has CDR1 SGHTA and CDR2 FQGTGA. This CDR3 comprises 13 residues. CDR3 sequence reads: CASSLRSQETQYF. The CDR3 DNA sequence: TGTGCCAGCAGCTTAAGAAGCCAAGAGACCCAGTACTTC.

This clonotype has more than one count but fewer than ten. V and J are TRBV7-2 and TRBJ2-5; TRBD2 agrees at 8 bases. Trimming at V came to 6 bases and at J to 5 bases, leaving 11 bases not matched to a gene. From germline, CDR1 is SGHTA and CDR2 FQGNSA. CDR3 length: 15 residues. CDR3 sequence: CASRASGSGRETQYF. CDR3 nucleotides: TGTGCCAGCAGGGCCAGCGGGAGCGGGCGGGAGACCCAGTACTTC.

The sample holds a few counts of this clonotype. The CDR3 protein is CASSELGTGPNTQYF. CDR3 in DNA: TGTGCCAGCAGCGAACTTGGGACAGGGCCGAATACGCAGTATTTT. The chain joins TRBV9 to TRBJ2-3, with TRBD1 matching 9 bases. This CDR3 has 15 residues. Per the germline V gene, CDR1 is SGDLS and CDR2 is YYNGEE. The junction had 9 bases not matched to a gene; V was cut back by 3 bases and J by 7 bases.

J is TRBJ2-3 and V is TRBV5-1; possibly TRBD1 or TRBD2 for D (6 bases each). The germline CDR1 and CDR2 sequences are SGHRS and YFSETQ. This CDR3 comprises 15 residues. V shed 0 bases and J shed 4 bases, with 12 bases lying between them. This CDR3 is CASSLAGASPDTQYF. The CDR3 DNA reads TGCGCCAGCAGCTTGGCGGGGGCCTCCCCAGATACGCAGTATTTT.

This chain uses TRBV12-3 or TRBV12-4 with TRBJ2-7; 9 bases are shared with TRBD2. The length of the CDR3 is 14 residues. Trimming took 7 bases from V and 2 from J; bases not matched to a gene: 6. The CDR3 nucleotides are TGTGCCAGCAAAAGGTTAGCGGGGGCCTACGAGCAGTACTTC. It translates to CASKRLAGAYEQYF.

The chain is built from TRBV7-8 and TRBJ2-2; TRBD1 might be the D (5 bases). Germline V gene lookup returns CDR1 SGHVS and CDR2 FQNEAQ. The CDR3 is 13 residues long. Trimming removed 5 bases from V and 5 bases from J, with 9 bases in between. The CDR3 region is CASSTHRTGELFF. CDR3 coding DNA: TGTGCCAGCAGCACCCACAGGACCGGGGAGCTGTTTTTT.

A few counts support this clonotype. DNA for the CDR3: TGCAGCGTTGAGGAGGCCGGGGAGCTGTTTTTT. Translation gives CSVEEAGELFF. The chain is built from TRBV29-1 and TRBJ2-2; D may be TRBD2 (5 bases). This CDR3 spans 11 amino acids. The germline V gene has CDR1 SQVTM and CDR2 ANQGSEA. Trimming took off 3 bases at V and 6 bases at J, with 5 bases between the two ends.

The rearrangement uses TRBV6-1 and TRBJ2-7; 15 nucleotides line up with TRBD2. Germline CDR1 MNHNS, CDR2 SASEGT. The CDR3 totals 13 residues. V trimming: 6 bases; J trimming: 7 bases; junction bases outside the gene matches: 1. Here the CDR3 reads CASSGLAGGEQYF. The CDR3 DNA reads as TGTGCCAGCAGCGGACTAGCGGGGGGGGAGCAGTACTTC.